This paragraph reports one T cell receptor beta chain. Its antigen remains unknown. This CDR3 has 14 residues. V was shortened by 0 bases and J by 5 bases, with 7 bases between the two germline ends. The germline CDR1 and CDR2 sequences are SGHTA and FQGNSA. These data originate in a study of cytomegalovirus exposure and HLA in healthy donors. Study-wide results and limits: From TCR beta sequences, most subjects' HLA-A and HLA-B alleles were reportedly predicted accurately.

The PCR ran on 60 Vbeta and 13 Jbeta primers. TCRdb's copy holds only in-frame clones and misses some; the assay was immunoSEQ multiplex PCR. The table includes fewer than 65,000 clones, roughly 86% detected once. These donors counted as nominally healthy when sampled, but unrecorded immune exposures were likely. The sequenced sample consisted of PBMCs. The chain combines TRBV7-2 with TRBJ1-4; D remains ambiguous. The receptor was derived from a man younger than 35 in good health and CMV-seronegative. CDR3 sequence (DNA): TGTGCCAGCAGCTTAGCTACCGGGAATGAAAAACTGTTTTTT. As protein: CASSLATGNEKLFF.